This TCR beta chain is from a study of cytomegalovirus exposure and HLA in healthy donors. Vbeta (60) and Jbeta (13) primers were used in the PCR. Data came from immunoSEQ multiplex PCR; TCRdb stores just in-frame clones and leaves some out. The profile shows approximately 85,000 clones, about 80% of them singletons. CDR1 MNHNS and CDR2 SASEGT come from the germline V gene. V lost 6 bases to trimming and J lost 4 bases; unmatched junction nucleotides: 5. The CDR3 has 14 residues. The chain recombines TRBV6-1 with TRBJ2-5, with 10 bases that match TRBD2. The source is a woman in her forties or fifties in good health and CMV-seropositive. Sequencing was carried out using PBMCs. CDR3 in DNA: TGTGCCAGCAGATCACTAGCGGGATTAGAGACCCAGTACTTC. Its translation is CASRSLAGLETQYF.